This section outlines one TCR beta chain sequence together with its context. This clone has only a few counts. Its antigen remains unidentified. Per-base quality was not reported, and no clone a single base away is much larger than it. The sample belongs to a study of vaccination effects on CD4 cells after COVID-19 (dated 2022 in TCRdb). For context, the study as a whole: Post-vaccine samples across the study were collected a median of 72 days after the second dose, with a range of 14 to 241. Altogether, around ten COVID-19 convalescent patients and several SARS-CoV-2-naive healthy vaccine recipients made up the full study. Cultures from other donors in the study were sequenced with the Oncomine TCR Beta short-read assay on an Illumina iSeq 100. The study compared SARS-CoV-2 spike-specific CD4+ TCR repertoires before and after mRNA vaccination in COVID-19 convalescent patients and infection-naive vaccine recipients.

V loses 0 bases, J loses 8 bases, and the germline ends lie 13 bases apart. From a lookup of the germline V gene, CDR1 and CDR2 are SGHTA and FQGTGA. Inclusive of the bounding cysteine and phenylalanine, the CDR3 is 15 residues long. Only the CDR3 DNA stays, 45 bases, in frame from base 1. Library generation was performed with the immunoSEQ multiplex PCR assay. TCR beta CDR3 sequencing was performed on DNA from the cultured, isolated CD4+ T cells. On the authors' methods: Non-productive TCR sequences were removed and reads were trimmed to the CDR3 region, keeping CDR3s of at least 7 amino acids. Antigen-specific clonotypes were identified using the MANAFEST web app by comparison of expansion in peptide wells against reference cultures. To count as positive, a clone had to show expansion at FDR<0.05 compared with the reference and with all other wells, an odds ratio above 5, and a frequency above 0.1% in two replicate wells. A clonotype was called cross-reactive if it was significantly expanded both in SARS-CoV-2 spike wells and in at least one common cold coronavirus spike condition. Levenshtein distance calculated with the stringdist R package was used to assess CDR3 similarity, and unrooted trees were constructed with ape in R 3.6.1. What TCRdb holds here is the immuneACCESS table cut down to in-frame rearrangements. Part of the clones is not present; checked against another copy, under half of the missing clones reflect an unresolved V gene, and the others are unexplained. For V, J and clone size, that table is used; D and trimming come from the DNA. Within this sample are tens of thousands of clones, with 75% to 85% of them counted one time only. Approximately 5.1% of the sample is in the top ten clones.

In the ViraFEST assay, PBMC were stimulated with viral peptide pools, and TCR sequencing was then used to find antigen-specific CD4+ T cell clonotypes based on their expansion. After more than nine days of culture, CD4+ T cells were isolated with the EasySep CD4+ T cell isolation kit. Participants received two doses of either the BNT162b2 or the mRNA-1273 mRNA SARS-CoV-2 vaccine. The absence of prior SARS-CoV-2 infection in healthy vaccine recipients was confirmed by negative nucleocapsid antibodies before and after vaccination. Some 2.2 million PBMC per well were cultured in IMDM with roughly 5% human AB serum, 10 IU/ml IL-2 and gentamicin, plus 10 ug/ml peptides. Half of the culture medium was replaced with fresh IL-2-containing medium on days 3 and 7. Unless noted otherwise, every peptide stimulation condition was cultured in triplicate wells. Using Ficoll-Paque Plus gradient centrifugation, PBMC were separated from whole blood and then either used fresh or cryopreserved at -140C. The overlapping peptide pools covered the spike proteins of SARS-CoV-2 and of the common cold coronaviruses HCoV-NL63, HCoV-OC43 and HCoV-229E. The QIAamp micro DNA kit was used to extract genomic DNA from the cultured CD4+ T cells.

Paper-wide results and their limitations: At late post-vaccination timepoints, both infection-induced and vaccine-induced clones showed marked clonal contraction, consistent with waning T cell responses. In healthy vaccine recipients, vaccine-induced clones were almost all SARS-CoV-2 mono-reactive, with only 1 of 255 being cross-reactive with common cold coronaviruses. The study was limited by a small number of convalescent patients and lacked early post-infection timepoints.

The rearrangement joined TRBV7-3 to TRBJ2-2, and perhaps TRBD1 as D gene, on 6 matching bases. This specimen consisted of CD4+ T cells from PBMCs cultured with SARS-CoV-2 spike peptides, obtained after COVID-19 vaccination. The sample's cell subset or site label is to be understood as: SARS-CoV-2 spike overlapping peptide pool stimulation. The origin of this receptor is a human donor who received a COVID-19 vaccine. Some clones in this sample may be carry-over from other donors' samples. The CDR3 sequence is CASSLTIAGVGELFF. In nucleotide form, the sequence is TGTGCCAGCAGCTTAACCATCGCAGGGGTGGGGGAGCTGTTTTTT.